The sequence of this T cell receptor (beta chain) was determined in a study of CD8 T cells in ankylosing spondylitis. TCRdb independently ran MiXCR on the 5' RACE reads; one entry per CDR3 protein. The repertoire holds about 360,000 distinct CDR3 sequences, roughly 14% seen once, with less than 1.1% in the top ten. The V gene lost 8 bases and the J gene lost 1 base, with 9 bases spanning the gap. CDR1 is LNHDA and CDR2 is SQIVND in the germline V gene (reference sequence). This CDR3 comprises 13 residues. The rearrangement joins TRBV19 to TRBJ1-5, with a possible D match to TRBD1 (5 bases). The sequencing input was blood, either unsorted or a sorted T cell fraction (not recorded which). The TCR sequence derives from a male donor with ankylosing spondylitis or in good health (not recorded which). The CDR3 sequence: CASATVSNQPQHF. The DNA of the CDR3 is TGTGCCAGTGCGACAGTGAGCAATCAGCCCCAGCATTTT.